This T cell receptor beta chain was sequenced in a study of CD8 T cells in Susac syndrome. The RNA input was roughly 0.45 to 1 ug, and it was reverse transcribed with random hexamers. The CDR3 of TCR beta was amplified by immunoSEQ multiplex PCR across 54 Vbeta and 13 Jbeta. From the immunoSEQ multiplex PCR reads, TCRdb called clonotypes with MiXCR, one entry per CDR3 protein. The data show around 300,000 distinct CDR3 sequences, roughly nine tenths seen once. V lost 4 bases and J 0 bases, leaving 13 bases between the germline ends. Germline V CDR1 and CDR2: SGHVS, FQNEAQ. The CDR3 spans 16 residues. This clonotype was obtained from a human donor with multiple sclerosis. The sequenced material came from CD4+ T cells from PBMCs. The gene calls are TRBV7-8 and TRBJ2-4, with D perhaps TRBD1 or TRBD2 (5 bases each). CDR3: CASSSMSGTAKNIQYF. CDR3 nucleotide sequence: TGTGCCAGCAGCTCCATGTCCGGGACAGCCAAAAACATTCAGTACTTC.